The rows below give T cell receptor beta chains drawn from one sample of a study of control samples from healthy donors and cancer patients. The method was immunoSEQ multiplex PCR; TCRdb's version includes in-frame clones alone and lacks a portion of them. The sample holds 170,000 or so clones, approximately 91% seen once. Material for sequencing was blood. The receptor set was obtained from a middle-aged woman in good health. CDR3s include the opening cysteine and the closing phenylalanine or tryptophan. A D gene is named only where the DNA matches it firmly. Rows may omit the clone size; those that give it use once, few, many or a size class.

TRBV19	13	-	TRBJ2-7	few	CASRKTGPYEQYF	TGTGCCAGTAGGAAGACAGGCCCCTACGAGCAGTACTTC
TRBV12-3/TRBV12-4	12	-	TRBJ1-2	-	CASSLDPGGYTF	TGTGCCAGCAGTCTTGATCCAGGGGGCTACACCTTC
TRBV6-1	18	TRBD1	TRBJ1-6	-	CASSAEWDRVSYNSPLHF	TGTGCCAGCAGTGCCGAATGGGACAGGGTGTCCTATAATTCACCCCTCCACTTT
TRBV5-6	14	-	TRBJ1-2	-	CASSLDISNYGYTF	TGTGCCAGCAGCCTGGACATCTCTAACTATGGCTACACCTTC
TRBV14	16	TRBD1	TRBJ1-1	-	CASSHRQGLGDTEAFF	TGTGCCAGCAGCCACCGACAGGGGTTGGGCGACACTGAAGCTTTCTTT
TRBV10-2	16	-	TRBJ2-3	-	CASILEGGKNTDTQYF	TGCGCTAGTATCCTGGAGGGGGGAAAAAACACAGATACGCAGTATTTT
TRBV7-8	14	-	TRBJ1-4	-	CASSLTGINEKLFF	TGTGCCAGCAGCTTAACCGGGATTAATGAAAAACTGTTTTTT
TRBV4-1	14	TRBD1	TRBJ1-6	-	CASSQETGLLPLHF	TGCGCCAGCAGCCAAGAGACAGGGCTCTTACCCCTCCACTTT
TRBV6-5	14	TRBD1	TRBJ2-1	-	CASSFYRGDNEQFF	TGTGCCAGCAGTTTCTACAGGGGAGACAATGAGCAGTTCTTC
TRBV2	15	-	TRBJ2-6	-	CARGGRSSGANVLTF	TGTGCCAGGGGGGGGCGCAGCTCTGGGGCCAACGTCCTGACTTTC
TRBV5-1	17	TRBD1	TRBJ1-3	-	CASSPRTGLSAGNTIYF	TGCGCCAGCAGCCCAAGGACAGGACTGAGCGCTGGAAACACCATATATTTT
TRBV5-1	13	-	TRBJ1-6	-	CASTLTQGSPLHF	TGCGCCAGCACCCTCACGCAAGGCTCACCCCTCCACTTT
TRBV7-2	13	-	TRBJ1-1	-	CASSLEPNTEAFF	TGTGCCAGCAGCTTAGAACCGAACACTGAAGCTTTCTTT
TRBV19	18	TRBD2	TRBJ2-5	-	CASSAGTSGGSVQETQYF	TGTGCCAGTAGTGCCGGGACTAGCGGGGGCTCGGTCCAAGAGACCCAGTACTTC
TRBV10-3	9	-	TRBJ2-7	-	CAAGTEQYF	TGTGCCGCCGGCACCGAGCAGTACTTC
TRBV19	12	TRBD1	TRBJ1-5	-	CASRTGGQPQHF	TGTGCCAGTAGGACAGGGGGTCAGCCCCAGCATTTT
TRBV7-7	13	-	TRBJ2-5	-	CASSRTLQETQYF	TGTGCCAGCAGCCGGACACTTCAAGAGACCCAGTACTTC
TRBV12-3/TRBV12-4	11	-	TRBJ1-1	once	CASGGNTEAFF	TGTGCCAGCGGAGGGAACACTGAAGCTTTCTTT
TRBV28	13	TRBD1	TRBJ2-7	-	CASTLTGGYEQYF	TGTGCCAGCACTCTTACAGGGGGCTACGAGCAGTACTTC
TRBV4-1	13	-	TRBJ2-1	-	CASSRDSYNEQFF	TGCGCCAGCAGCCGAGACAGCTACAATGAGCAGTTCTTC